This TCR beta chain was sequenced in a study of glioma-infiltrating T cells (dated by TCRdb to 2016 to 2017). Notes on the research overall: Low-grade gliomas were represented by WHO grade II oligodendrogliomas or astrocytomas, and glioblastomas were represented by WHO grade IV tumors that were sampled at initial rather than recurrent diagnosis. Before surgery, glioma patients were given dexamethasone for six or fewer days. The paired cohort comprised three low-grade glioma patients, 7 or 8 primary glioblastoma patients and three non-glioma patients contributing non-neoplastic brain tissue. Sequencing of TCR alpha- and beta-chain repertoires was performed on glioma tissue, on non-neoplastic brain tissue, and on matched peripheral blood mononuclear cells. Sequencing coverage of roughly 4- to 11-fold of some 1.1 million peripheral T cells was targeted for blood libraries. To measure how far tissue and blood T-cell populations diverged, each tissue-infiltrating repertoire was compared against the peripheral blood repertoire of the same patient. Beyond this particular receptor, the publication reports: In non-neoplastic patients, VJ-independent divergence between tissue and blood fell below expectation, whereas in all gliomas, and especially in low-grade gliomas, the divergence rose above expectation. Patients with low tissue-blood divergence were marked by a signature set of shared blood CDR3 motifs, and this signature set was depleted in highly divergent patients. The group comparisons were based on small numbers of patients: three non-neoplastic, three low-grade glioma and seven or eight glioblastoma patients. Very few CDR3 sequences were found to be shared between tissue and blood, and this scarcity was attributed to high CDR3 diversity and limited sampling.

The iRepertoire nested amplicon-rescue multiplex PCR (arm-PCR) platform was used to amplify TCR alpha and beta CDR3 regions from RNA. The input for one-step reverse transcription and amplification was about 95-450 ng of either tissue mRNA or PBMC total RNA. Following bead purification, Illumina adapters were added through a secondary multiplex PCR, and the libraries were then gel-purified between 200 and 400 bp. Libraries carried internal 6-nucleotide barcodes used for demultiplexing. The libraries were sequenced on an Illumina MiSeq using 2x220 or 2x250 nucleotide paired-end reads. On the authors' methods: Paired reads were merged using FLASH 1.2.11 and aligned with BWA-MEM to the GRCh37 human genome, and TRA and TRB reads were then extracted. V and J assignment used an IMGT-derived reference of cassette sequences and CDR3 motifs that included pseudogenes. Reads were translated in three frames, and productive CDR3s were defined as those with a C...FGXG motif and no stop codons. Unique combinations of V-J cassette pair and CDR3 amino acid sequence were defined as clonotypes. Filtering of reads was based on Hamming distance, with the threshold set by the sequence error rate of each sample in mapped regions. TCRdb passed the public sequencing reads through fastp at Q25 and MiXCR, retaining productive beta sequences. When rows share a CDR3 protein, they turn into one entry using the most common DNA and genes. These V and J calls derive from TCRdb rather than the authors' analysis. Counted in this sample were a few hundred thousand distinct CDR3 sequences; 41% of them appeared once. The ten largest clones add up to more than 10% of the sample.

Immediately after resection, surgical brain or tumor specimens were cryofrozen in liquid nitrogen, and peripheral blood cells were collected at the same time. About this clonotype itself: This clone's antigen is unknown. No much larger clonotype is one base removed from it; base qualities were not supplied.

Here V drops 6 bases and J drops 4 bases, and the junction holds 10 bases not matched to any gene. The CDR3 holds 16 amino acids from the cysteine to the phenylalanine. Of the read, only the CDR3 DNA is kept; its 48 bases are in frame from base 1. This receptor was identified in a human donor with low-grade glioma or glioblastoma, undergoing nonglioma brain surgery, or in good health (not recorded which). The sequencing input was glioma tissue, nonneoplastic brain tissue, or PBMCs (not recorded which). The chain is encoded by TRBV12-3 or TRBV12-4 joined to TRBJ2-7; 12 central nucleotides agree with TRBD2. At the DNA level, the sequence is TGTGCCAGCAGCCAGTTTGGTGGGACTAGCGGGTACGAGCAGTACTTC. Protein translation: CASSQFGGTSGYEQYF.